This TCR beta chain originates from a study of blood T cell repertoires in COVID-19. The CDR3 is 14 amino acids. Germline CDR1 SEHNR, CDR2 FQNEAQ (reference sequence). V shed 4 bases and J shed 5 bases, with 14 bases lying between them. Measured with immunoSEQ multiplex PCR; TCRdb has only the in-frame clones, and not every one. The profile shows about 270,000 clones, approximately 90% of them singletons. The chain employs TRBV7-9 and TRBJ1-2; D is perhaps TRBD1 (6 bases). The receptor's source is a woman aged 18-29 years who had recovered from COVID-19. The material sequenced was PBMCs or T cells enriched from blood (not recorded which). CDR3 DNA sequence: TGTGCCAGCAGCTCTACAGGGTTTGGGTATGGCTACACCTTC. Amino acid sequence: CASSSTGFGYGYTF. Variable domain in full (rest from reference TRBV7-9 and TRBJ1-2): DTGVSQNPRHKITKRGQNVTFRCDPISEHNRLYWYRQTLGQGPEFLTYFQNEAQLEKSRLLSDRFSAERPKGSFSTLEIQRTEQGDSAMYLCASSSTGFGYGYTFGSGTRLTVV.